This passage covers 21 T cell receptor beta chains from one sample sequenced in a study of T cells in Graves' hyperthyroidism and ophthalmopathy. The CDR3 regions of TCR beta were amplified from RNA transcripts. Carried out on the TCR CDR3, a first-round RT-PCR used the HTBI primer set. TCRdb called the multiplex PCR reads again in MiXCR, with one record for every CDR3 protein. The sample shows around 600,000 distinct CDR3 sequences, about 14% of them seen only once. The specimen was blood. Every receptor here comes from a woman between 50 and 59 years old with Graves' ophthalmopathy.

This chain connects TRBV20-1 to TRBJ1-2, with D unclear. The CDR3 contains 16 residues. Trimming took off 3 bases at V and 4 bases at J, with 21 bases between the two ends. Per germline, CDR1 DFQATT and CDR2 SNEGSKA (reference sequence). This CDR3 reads CSARMVNSPFRYGYTF. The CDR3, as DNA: TGCAGTGCTAGGATGGTTAATTCACCGTTTCGCTATGGCTACACCTTC.

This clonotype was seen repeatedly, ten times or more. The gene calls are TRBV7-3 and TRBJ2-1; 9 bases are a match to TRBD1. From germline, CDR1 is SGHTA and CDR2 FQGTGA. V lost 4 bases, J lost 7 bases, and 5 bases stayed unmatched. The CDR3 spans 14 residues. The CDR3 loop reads CASSSGGTGNEQFF. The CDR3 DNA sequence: TGTGCCAGCAGCTCAGGAGGGACAGGGAATGAGCAGTTCTTC.

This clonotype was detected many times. CDR3 DNA: TGTGCCAGCAGCTTACCAGGGGGAGTTTACGAGCAGTACTTC. It specifies CASSLPGGVYEQYF. The J gene is TRBJ2-7, the V gene TRBV7-2; 7 nucleotides match TRBD1. The V segment lost 2 bases and the J segment 4 bases; nucleotides outside the gene matches: 5. Germline CDR1 and CDR2: SGHTA and FQGNSA. CDR3 size: 14 residues.

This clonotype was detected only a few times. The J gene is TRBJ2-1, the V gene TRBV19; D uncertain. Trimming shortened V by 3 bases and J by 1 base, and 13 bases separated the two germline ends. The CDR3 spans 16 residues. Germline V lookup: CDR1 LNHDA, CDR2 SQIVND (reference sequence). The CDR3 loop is CASSISTGLSYNEQFF. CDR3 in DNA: TGTGCCAGTAGTATTTCGACCGGGCTTTCCTACAATGAGCAGTTCTTC.

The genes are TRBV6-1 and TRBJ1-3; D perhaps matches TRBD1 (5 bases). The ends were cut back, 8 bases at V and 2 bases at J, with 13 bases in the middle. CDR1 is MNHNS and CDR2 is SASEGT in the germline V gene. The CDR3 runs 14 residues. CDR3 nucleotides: TGTGCCAGCCGGGGGTCCAGCCCTGGAAACACCATATATTTT. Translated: CASRGSSPGNTIYF.

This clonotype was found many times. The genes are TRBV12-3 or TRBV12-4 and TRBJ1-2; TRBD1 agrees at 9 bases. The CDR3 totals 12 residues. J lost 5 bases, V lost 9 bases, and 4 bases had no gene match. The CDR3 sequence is CASTGTGYGYTF. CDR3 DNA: TGTGCCAGTACCGGGACAGGGTATGGCTACACCTTC.

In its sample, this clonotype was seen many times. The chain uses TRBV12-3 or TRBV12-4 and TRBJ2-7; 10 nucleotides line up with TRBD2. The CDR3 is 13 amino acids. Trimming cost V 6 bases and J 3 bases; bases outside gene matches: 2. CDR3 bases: TGTGCCAGCAGAAAGCGGGAGGGCTACGAGCAGTACTTC. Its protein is CASRKREGYEQYF.

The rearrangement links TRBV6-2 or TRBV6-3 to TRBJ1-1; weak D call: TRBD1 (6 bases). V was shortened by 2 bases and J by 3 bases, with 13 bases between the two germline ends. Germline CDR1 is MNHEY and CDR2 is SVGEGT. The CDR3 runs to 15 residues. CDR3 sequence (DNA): TGTGCCAGCAGTTACCCCCGGGACACGTACACTGAAGCTTTCTTT. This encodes CASSYPRDTYTEAFF.

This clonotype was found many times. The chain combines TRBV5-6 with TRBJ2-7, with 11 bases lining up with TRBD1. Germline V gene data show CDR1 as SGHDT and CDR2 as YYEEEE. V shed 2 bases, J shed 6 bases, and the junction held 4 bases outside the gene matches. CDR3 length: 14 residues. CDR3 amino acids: CASSFGQGAGEQYF. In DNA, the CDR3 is TGTGCCAGCAGCTTCGGACAGGGGGCAGGCGAGCAGTACTTC.

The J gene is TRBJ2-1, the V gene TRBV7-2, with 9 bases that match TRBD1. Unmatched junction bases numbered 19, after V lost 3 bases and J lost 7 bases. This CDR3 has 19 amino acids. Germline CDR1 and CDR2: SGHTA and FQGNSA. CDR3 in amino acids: CASSLEGSTWTGAGNEQFF. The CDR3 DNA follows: TGTGCCAGCAGCTTGGAGGGGTCGACATGGACAGGGGCGGGGAATGAGCAGTTCTTC. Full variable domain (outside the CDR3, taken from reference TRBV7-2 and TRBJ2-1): GAGVSQSPSNKVTEKGKDVELRCDPISGHTALYWYRQSLGQGLEFLIYFQGNSAPDKSGLPSDRFSAERTGGSVSTLTIQRTQQEDSAVYLCASSLEGSTWTGAGNEQFFGPGTRLTVL.

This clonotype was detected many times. The CDR3 loop reads CASSFRTGLEDGRFSYNEQFF. CDR3 nucleotides: TGCGCCAGCAGCTTCAGGACAGGGTTAGAGGACGGGAGGTTCTCCTACAATGAGCAGTTCTTC. The rearrangement links TRBV5-1 to TRBJ2-1; tentatively, D is TRBD1 (8 bases). The germline V and J ends were trimmed by 2 bases and 0 bases, with 27 bases remaining between them. This CDR3 has 21 amino acids. The germline CDR1 and CDR2 sequences are SGHRS and YFSETQ. Full variable domain (outside the CDR3, taken from reference TRBV5-1 and TRBJ2-1): KAGVTQTPRYLIKTRGQQVTLSCSPISGHRSVSWYQQTPGQGLQFLFEYFSETQRNKGNFPGRFSGRQFSNSRSEMNVSTLELGDSALYLCASSFRTGLEDGRFSYNEQFFGPGTRLTVL.

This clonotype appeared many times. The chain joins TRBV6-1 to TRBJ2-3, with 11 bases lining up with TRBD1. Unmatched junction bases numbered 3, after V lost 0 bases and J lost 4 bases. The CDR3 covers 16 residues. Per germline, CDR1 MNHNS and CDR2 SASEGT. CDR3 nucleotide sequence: TGTGCCAGCAGTGAAGCGGGACAGGGGGGGGCAGATACGCAGTATTTT. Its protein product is CASSEAGQGGADTQYF.

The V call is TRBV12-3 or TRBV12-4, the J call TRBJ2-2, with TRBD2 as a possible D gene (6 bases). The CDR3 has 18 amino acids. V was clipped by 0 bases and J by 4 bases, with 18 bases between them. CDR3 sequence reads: CASSLALWASESTGELFF. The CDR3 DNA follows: TGTGCCAGCAGTTTAGCGCTTTGGGCTAGCGAGAGCACCGGGGAGCTGTTTTTT.

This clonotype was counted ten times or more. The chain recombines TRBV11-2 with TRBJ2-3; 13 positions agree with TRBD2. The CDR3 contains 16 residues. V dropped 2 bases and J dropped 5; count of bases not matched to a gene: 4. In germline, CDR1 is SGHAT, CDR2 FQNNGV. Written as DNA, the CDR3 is TGTGCCAGCAGCTTATGGACTAGCGGGAGTGTAGATACGCAGTATTTT. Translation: CASSLWTSGSVDTQYF.

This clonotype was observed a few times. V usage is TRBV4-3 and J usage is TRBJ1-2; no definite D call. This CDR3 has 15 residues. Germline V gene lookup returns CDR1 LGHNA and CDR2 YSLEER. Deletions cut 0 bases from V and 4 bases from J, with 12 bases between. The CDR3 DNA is TGCGCCAGCAGCCAAGATCCATCGGACCTCTATGGCTACACCTTC. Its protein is CASSQDPSDLYGYTF.

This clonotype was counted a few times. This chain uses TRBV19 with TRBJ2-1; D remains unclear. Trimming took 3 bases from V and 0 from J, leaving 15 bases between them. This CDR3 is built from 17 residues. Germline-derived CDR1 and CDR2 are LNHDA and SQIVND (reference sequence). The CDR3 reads CASSMVHPQSSYNEQFF. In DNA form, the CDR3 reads TGTGCCAGTAGTATGGTTCACCCACAGAGCTCCTACAATGAGCAGTTCTTC.

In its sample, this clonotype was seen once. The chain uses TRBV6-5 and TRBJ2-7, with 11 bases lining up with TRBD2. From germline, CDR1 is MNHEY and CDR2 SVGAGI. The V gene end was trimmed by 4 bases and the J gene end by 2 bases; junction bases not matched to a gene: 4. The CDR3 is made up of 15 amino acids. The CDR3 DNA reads TGTGCCAGCAGTTGGGGACTAGCGGAGACCTACGAGCAGTACTTC. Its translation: CASSWGLAETYEQYF.

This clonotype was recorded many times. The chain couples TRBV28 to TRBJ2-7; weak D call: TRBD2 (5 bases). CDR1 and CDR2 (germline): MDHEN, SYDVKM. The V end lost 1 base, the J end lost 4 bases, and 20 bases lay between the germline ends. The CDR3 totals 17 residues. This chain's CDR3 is CASSLSPLPGKRYEQYF. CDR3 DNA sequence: TGTGCCAGCAGTTTATCCCCCTTGCCGGGGAAGAGGTACGAGCAGTACTTC.

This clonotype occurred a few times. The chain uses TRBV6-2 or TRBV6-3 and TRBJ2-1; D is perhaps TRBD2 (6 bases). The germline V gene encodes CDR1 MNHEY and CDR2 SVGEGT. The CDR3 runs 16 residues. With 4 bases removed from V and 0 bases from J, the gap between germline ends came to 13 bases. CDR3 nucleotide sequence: TGTGCCAGCAGTTCGACTAGGGAACACTCCTACAATGAGCAGTTCTTC. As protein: CASSSTREHSYNEQFF.

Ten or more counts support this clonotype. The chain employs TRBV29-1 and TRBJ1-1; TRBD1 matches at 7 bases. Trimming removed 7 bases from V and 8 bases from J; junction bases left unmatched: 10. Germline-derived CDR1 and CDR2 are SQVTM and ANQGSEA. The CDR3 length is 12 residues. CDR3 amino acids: CSGLSGGAEAFF. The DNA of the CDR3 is TGCAGCGGTCTATCAGGGGGGGCAGAAGCTTTCTTT.

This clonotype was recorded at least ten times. The CDR3 is CASSFTQQGLNTGELFF. DNA for the CDR3: TGTGCCAGCAGCTTCACACAACAGGGTTTGAACACCGGGGAGCTGTTTTTT. The chain combines TRBV7-9 with TRBJ2-2; weak D call: TRBD1 (6 bases). Per germline, CDR1 SEHNR and CDR2 FQNEAQ (reference sequence). The CDR3 runs to 17 residues. The V end lost 3 bases, the J end lost 1 base, and 15 bases lay between the germline ends.